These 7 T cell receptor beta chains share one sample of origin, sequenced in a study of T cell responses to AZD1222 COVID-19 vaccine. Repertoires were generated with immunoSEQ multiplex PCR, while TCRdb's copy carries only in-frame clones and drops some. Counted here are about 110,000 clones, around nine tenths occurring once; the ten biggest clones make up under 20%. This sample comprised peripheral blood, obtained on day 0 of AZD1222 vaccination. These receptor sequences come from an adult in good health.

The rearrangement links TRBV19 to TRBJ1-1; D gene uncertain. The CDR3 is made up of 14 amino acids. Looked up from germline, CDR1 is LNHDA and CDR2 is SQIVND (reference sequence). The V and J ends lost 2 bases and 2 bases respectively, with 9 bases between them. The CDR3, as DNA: TGTGCCAGTAGTATACCCGGACCCAACACTGAAGCTTTCTTT. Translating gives CASSIPGPNTEAFF.

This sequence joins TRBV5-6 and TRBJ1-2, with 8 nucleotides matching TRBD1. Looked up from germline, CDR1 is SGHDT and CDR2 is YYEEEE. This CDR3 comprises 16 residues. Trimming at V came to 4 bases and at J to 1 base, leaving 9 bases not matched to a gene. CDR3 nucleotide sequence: TGTGCCAGCAGCCCCGTGGGGACAGGCATTAACTATGGCTACACCTTC. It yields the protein CASSPVGTGINYGYTF. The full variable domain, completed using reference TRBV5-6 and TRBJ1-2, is DAGVTQSPTHLIKTRGQQVTLRCSPKSGHDTVSWYQQALGQGPQFIFQYYEEEERQRGNFPDRFSGHQFPNYSSELNVNALLLGDSALYLCASSPVGTGINYGYTFGSGTRLTVV.

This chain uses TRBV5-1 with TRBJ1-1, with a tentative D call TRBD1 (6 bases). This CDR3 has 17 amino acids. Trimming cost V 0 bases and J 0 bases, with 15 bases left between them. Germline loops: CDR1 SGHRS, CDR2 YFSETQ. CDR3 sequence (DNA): TGCGCCAGCAGCTTGGAAATGGGGGGCTTCATGAACACTGAAGCTTTCTTT. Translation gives CASSLEMGGFMNTEAFF.

The CDR3: CASSQVGSSGNTIYF. The CDR3 bases are TGTGCCAGCAGCCAAGTTGGATCCTCTGGAAACACCATATATTTT. The chain couples TRBV4-2 to TRBJ1-3, with no clear D. The ends were cut back, 1 base at V and 0 bases at J, with 7 bases in the middle. This CDR3 contains 15 residues. CDR1 LGHNA and CDR2 YNFKEQ come from the germline V gene.

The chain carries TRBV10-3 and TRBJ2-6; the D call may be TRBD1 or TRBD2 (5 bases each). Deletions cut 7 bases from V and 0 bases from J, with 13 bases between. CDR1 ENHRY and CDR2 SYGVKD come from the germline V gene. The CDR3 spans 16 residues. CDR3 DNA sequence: TGTGCCATCACGGCGGGTGGGGGCTCTGGGGCCAACGTCCTGACTTTC. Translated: CAITAGGGSGANVLTF.

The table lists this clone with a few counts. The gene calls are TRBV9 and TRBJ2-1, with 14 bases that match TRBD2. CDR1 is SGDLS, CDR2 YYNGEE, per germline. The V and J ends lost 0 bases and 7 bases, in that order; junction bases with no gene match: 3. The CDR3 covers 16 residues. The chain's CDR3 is CASSVGLAGGWNEQFF. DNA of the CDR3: TGTGCCAGCAGCGTAGGACTAGCGGGGGGGTGGAATGAGCAGTTCTTC.

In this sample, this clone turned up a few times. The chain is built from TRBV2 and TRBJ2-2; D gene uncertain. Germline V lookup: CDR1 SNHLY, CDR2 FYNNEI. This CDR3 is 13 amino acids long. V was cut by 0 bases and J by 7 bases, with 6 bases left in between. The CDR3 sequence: CASSEAGFGELFF. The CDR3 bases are TGTGCCAGCAGTGAAGCAGGGTTCGGGGAGCTGTTTTTT.